These 17 T cell receptor beta chains came from one sample sequenced in a study of beta chain features in type 1 diabetes. Expressed TCRB transcripts were sequenced after all isolated RNA was converted to cDNA. TCRdb's copy holds only in-frame clones and misses some; the assay was immunoSEQ multiplex PCR. The repertoire has 200,000 to 250,000 clones, 9.6% of them found once; the top ten carry about 0.037%. Source material: naive CD4+ T cells from blood. The receptors here all came from a woman under 30 in good health.

This clone has a handful of counts. This rearrangement joins TRBV6-1 to TRBJ2-7, with TRBD1 identical over 8 bases. Germline CDR1 is MNHNS and CDR2 is SASEGT. This CDR3 contains 15 residues. V shed 2 bases and J 0 bases; nucleotides not matched to a gene: 3. The CDR3 nucleotides are TGTGCCAGCAGTGAAAGGACAGGGAGCTCCTACGAGCAGTACTTC. Translated, it gives CASSERTGSSYEQYF.

This clone was picked up a small number of times. The genes are TRBV6-1 and TRBJ2-1; 10 positions match TRBD2. The ends lost 2 bases at V and 7 bases at J; junction bases unmatched: 8. CDR1 and CDR2 (germline): MNHNS, SASEGT. This CDR3 has 16 amino acids. The CDR3 DNA sequence: TGTGCCAGCAGTGAATTTCTAGCGGGAGTCGGGAATGAGCAGTTCTTC. Its translation is CASSEFLAGVGNEQFF.

CDR3 DNA: TGTGCCAGCAGCTTATCCCCAACAGTCGGCGGCTACACCTTC. It is translated as CASSLSPTVGGYTF. V and J are TRBV7-8 and TRBJ1-2; D unclear. Trimming removed 2 bases at V and 8 bases at J, with 15 bases between. Looked up from germline, CDR1 is SGHVS and CDR2 is FQNEAQ. The length of the CDR3 is 14 residues.

The sample holds a few counts of this clone. The genes are TRBV2 and TRBJ2-2, with a weak D call TRBD1 (5 bases). Germline V gene sequence: CDR1 SNHLY, CDR2 FYNNEI. V lost 6 bases, J lost 5 bases, and 10 bases lay in between. The CDR3 spans 13 residues. DNA of the CDR3: TGTGCCAGCAGCGTTGACAGTACCGGGGAGCTGTTTTTT. Encoded protein: CASSVDSTGELFF.

This clone was detected only a few times. The chain employs TRBV30 and TRBJ1-2; 9 bases match TRBD1. The CDR3 length is 13 residues. The V gene's germline CDR1 is GTSNPN and CDR2 SVGIG (reference sequence). V lost 4 bases and J lost 7; bases outside the gene matches: 7. The CDR3, as DNA: TGTGCCTGGAACAACAGGGGGCTTGGTGGCTACACCTTC. This translates into CAWNNRGLGGYTF. Using reference TRBV30 and TRBJ1-2 for the parts outside the CDR3, the full variable domain is SQTIHQWPATLVQPVGSPLSLECTVEGTSNPNLYWYRQAAGRGLQLLFYSVGIGQISSEVPQNLSASRPQDRQFILSSKKLLLSDSGFYLCAWNNRGLGGYTFGSGTRLTVV.

This sequence joins TRBV19 and TRBJ2-2, with TRBD2 matching 12 bases. Germline CDR1 reads LNHDA; CDR2 reads SQIVND (reference sequence). The V gene end was trimmed by 5 bases and the J gene end by 0 bases; junction bases not matched to a gene: 7. The CDR3 runs 18 residues. CDR3 amino acids: CASSPRLAGVANTGELFF. DNA of the CDR3: TGTGCCAGTAGTCCAAGACTAGCGGGAGTCGCGAACACCGGGGAGCTGTTTTTT.

The chain links TRBV5-1 to TRBJ1-1, with 11 bases matching TRBD1. There are 17 residues in the CDR3. The germline V gene has CDR1 SGHRS and CDR2 YFSETQ. The J segment lost 4 bases and the V segment lost 0 bases, leaving 8 bases of the junction unmatched. CDR3: CASSLGTGGPVSTEAFF. DNA of the CDR3: TGCGCCAGCAGCTTGGGGACAGGGGGCCCCGTTAGCACTGAAGCTTTCTTT.

The chain joins TRBV5-1 to TRBJ2-1; 8 nucleotides match TRBD2. This CDR3 spans 15 amino acids. Germline CDR1 is SGHRS and CDR2 is YFSETQ. The V segment lost 2 bases and the J segment 5 bases; nucleotides outside the gene matches: 6. CDR3 DNA: TGCGCCAGCAGCTTCGGATTCGGGGGGGACAATGAGCAGTTCTTC. It specifies CASSFGFGGDNEQFF.

The chain recombines TRBV6-1 with TRBJ2-4, with TRBD1 matching 7 bases. CDR3 length: 15 amino acids. Trimming cost V 5 bases and J 3 bases; bases outside gene matches: 7. Germline V lookup: CDR1 MNHNS, CDR2 SASEGT. This chain's CDR3 is CASSPQGTVKNIQYF. CDR3 DNA: TGTGCCAGCAGTCCACAGGGGACGGTCAAAAACATTCAGTACTTC.

This clone was observed a handful of times. The chain is built from TRBV19 and TRBJ1-2, with no clear D. This CDR3 is built from 14 residues. Trimming removed 7 bases at V and 4 bases at J, with 16 bases between. The germline gives CDR1 LNHDA, CDR2 SQIVND (reference sequence). The chain's CDR3 is CASTLAEGVYGYTF. The DNA for the CDR3 is TGTGCCAGTACCCTGGCAGAGGGAGTCTATGGCTACACCTTC.

V usage is TRBV2 and J usage is TRBJ2-3; D possibly corresponds to TRBD2 (5 bases). Germline V CDR1 and CDR2: SNHLY, FYNNEI. The CDR3 runs 16 residues. Between the trimmed V and J ends, which lost 6 bases and 0 bases, there was a span of 16 bases. CDR3 residues: CASRKSGTASTDTQYF. The CDR3 bases are TGTGCCAGCAGAAAAAGCGGAACTGCTAGCACAGATACGCAGTATTTT.

J is TRBJ1-1 and V is TRBV7-9, with 7 positions matching TRBD1. The trim removed 0 bases at V and 10 bases at J, leaving 8 bases unmatched. Germline-derived CDR1 and CDR2 are SEHNR and FQNEAQ (reference sequence). This CDR3 comprises 14 residues. In nucleotides, the CDR3 is TGTGCCAGCAGCTTAGCCGGGACAGAGGGGCGAGCTTTCTTT. This encodes CASSLAGTEGRAFF. Full variable domain (remainder filled in from reference TRBV7-9 and TRBJ1-1): DTGVSQNPRHKITKRGQNVTFRCDPISEHNRLYWYRQTLGQGPEFLTYFQNEAQLEKSRLLSDRFSAERPKGSFSTLEIQRTEQGDSAMYLCASSLAGTEGRAFFGQGTRLTVV.

This clone came up a few times. The chain couples TRBV15 to TRBJ2-4, with 7 positions matching TRBD1. In germline, CDR1 is LNHNV, CDR2 YYDKDF (reference sequence). The CDR3 is made up of 18 amino acids. With V trimmed by 3 bases and J by 5 bases, 16 bases remained unmatched. The CDR3 protein is CATSRVMTGPGYQNIQYF. CDR3 DNA: TGTGCCACCAGCAGGGTAATGACAGGGCCTGGCTATCAAAACATTCAGTACTTC.

The V call is TRBV29-1, the J call TRBJ2-2; 10 bases fit TRBD2. Germline values: CDR1 SQVTM, CDR2 ANQGSEA. The ends lost 7 bases at V and 2 bases at J; junction bases unmatched: 7. This CDR3 is 15 amino acids long. In DNA, the CDR3 is TGCAGCGCCTGCGAGCGGGAGGGTAACACCGGGGAGCTGTTTTTT. Its translation is CSACEREGNTGELFF.

This clone was seen a few times. The chain is built from TRBV30 and TRBJ2-2; D is possibly TRBD1 (6 bases). Trimming took 4 bases from V and 0 from J, leaving 9 bases between them. The CDR3 consists of 14 residues. CDR1 is GTSNPN, CDR2 SVGIG, per germline (reference sequence). CDR3 DNA: TGTGCCTGGACTGGACAGACGAACACCGGGGAGCTGTTTTTT. This encodes CAWTGQTNTGELFF. Filled out from reference TRBV30 and TRBJ2-2, the complete variable domain reads SQTIHQWPATLVQPVGSPLSLECTVEGTSNPNLYWYRQAAGRGLQLLFYSVGIGQISSEVPQNLSASRPQDRQFILSSKKLLLSDSGFYLCAWTGQTNTGELFFGEGSRLTVL.

A few counts support this clone. The chain employs TRBV6-1 and TRBJ1-4; maybe TRBD1 (5 bases). V lost 8 bases, J lost 10 bases, and 20 bases lay in between. Germline CDR1 reads MNHNS; CDR2 reads SASEGT. There are 14 residues in the CDR3. The CDR3 region has the DNA TGTGCCAGCTTCGACGGGGGTGCCCTACCAAAACTGTTTTTT. Translated: CASFDGGALPKLFF.

A few counts support this clone. The chain uses TRBV30 and TRBJ2-4; 8 bases are a match to TRBD2. CDR3 length equals 15 residues. The germline CDR1 and CDR2 sequences are GTSNPN and SVGIG (reference sequence). V was clipped by 1 base and J by 1 base; unmatched bases: 3. The CDR3 nucleotides read TGTGCCTGGAGTGCACCGGGAGGGGCCAAAAACATTCAGTACTTC. This encodes CAWSAPGGAKNIQYF.